These 22 T cell receptor beta chains share one sample of origin, sequenced in a study of cytomegalovirus exposure and HLA in healthy donors. The data were produced by immunoSEQ multiplex PCR, yet TCRdb's version contains in-frame clones alone and is incomplete. Of about 64,000 clones listed, approximately 90% are singletons. Material: PBMCs. These receptors were obtained from a woman under 30 in good health and CMV-seronegative.

V gene TRBV7-6 combines with J gene TRBJ2-2; 9 bases line up with TRBD2. The V segment lost 4 bases and the J segment 3 bases; nucleotides outside the gene matches: 12. The germline V gene encodes CDR1 SGHVS and CDR2 FNYEAQ. The CDR3 covers 18 residues. The CDR3 protein is CASSYTGGGALDTGELFF. CDR3 nucleotides: TGTGCCAGCAGCTACACTGGCGGGGGGGCCTTGGACACCGGGGAGCTGTTTTTT.

The chain joins TRBV18 to TRBJ1-1; tentative D call: TRBD1 (6 bases). This CDR3 comprises 13 residues. V lost 6 bases to trimming and J lost 2 bases, with 10 bases between them. In germline, CDR1 is KGHSH, CDR2 LQKENI. CDR3 residues: CASSRGPNTEAFF. The CDR3 region has the DNA TGTGCCAGCTCCAGGGGCCCAAACACTGAAGCTTTCTTT.

J is TRBJ2-3 and V is TRBV7-3; no definite D call. The CDR3 covers 13 residues. The V gene lost 4 bases and the J gene lost 3 bases, with 8 bases spanning the gap. Germline V gene sequence: CDR1 SGHTA, CDR2 FQGTGA. The CDR3 here is CASSSRQTDTQYF. CDR3 coding DNA: TGTGCCAGCAGCTCCCGCCAGACAGATACGCAGTATTTT.

V usage is TRBV7-8 and J usage is TRBJ1-2; a weak D match, TRBD1 (6 bases). Per germline, CDR1 SGHVS and CDR2 FQNEAQ. This CDR3 region has 15 residues. Trimming took 5 bases from V and 2 from J, leaving 15 bases between them. CDR3 sequence: CASSLRTGSNYGYTF. The CDR3 nucleotides read TGTGCCAGCAGCCTGAGAACAGGGAGCAACTATGGCTACACCTTC.

A note on this clone: A read error may produce the germline difference seen at one junction end. The chain uses TRBV7-7 and TRBJ2-2; D perhaps matches TRBD2 (5 bases). CDR1 and CDR2 (germline): SSHAT, FNYEAQ (reference sequence). The CDR3 covers 13 residues. The chain's CDR3 is CASRPGLGGELFF. CDR3 DNA: TGTGCTAGCAGGCCAGGACTGGGTGGGGAGCTGTTTTTT.

The chain combines TRBV4-1 with TRBJ2-3; 9 nucleotides align to TRBD2. CDR3 length equals 17 residues. CDR1 and CDR2 (germline): MGHRA, YSYEKL. V lost 0 bases and J lost 4; bases outside the gene matches: 8. This CDR3 is CASSQDGLAGQSDTQYF. DNA for the CDR3: TGCGCCAGCAGCCAAGACGGGCTAGCGGGACAGTCAGATACGCAGTATTTT.

The V and J genes are TRBV19 and TRBJ1-1, with D perhaps TRBD1 (5 bases). The CDR3 loop spans 15 amino acids. The V and J ends lost 5 bases and 5 bases respectively, with 18 bases between them. Germline V CDR1 and CDR2: LNHDA, SQIVND (reference sequence). The CDR3 sequence: CASSSGPRAKTEAFF. CDR3 nucleotide sequence: TGTGCCAGTAGTTCCGGACCCAGGGCTAAGACTGAAGCTTTCTTT.

The J gene is TRBJ2-3, the V gene TRBV9; weak D call: TRBD2 (6 bases). CDR1 and CDR2 from the germline V gene are SGDLS and YYNGEE. Trimming took off 4 bases at V and 0 bases at J, with 15 bases between the two ends. CDR3 length: 16 residues. As DNA, the CDR3 is TGTGCCAGCAGCTTCAGAAGCGGGCCGAGCACAGATACGCAGTATTTT. Translated, it gives CASSFRSGPSTDTQYF. Based on the CDR3 plus reference TRBV9 and TRBJ2-3, the full variable domain is DSGVTQTPKHLITATGQRVTLRCSPRSGDLSVYWYQQSLDQGLQFLIQYYNGEERAKGNILERFSAQQFPDLHSELNLSSLELGDSALYFCASSFRSGPSTDTQYFGPGTRLTVL.

The DNA for the CDR3 is TGTGCCAGCGATCAGGGGGCCGCCACTGAAGCTTTCTTT. Amino acid sequence: CASDQGAATEAFF. The chain couples TRBV6-1 to TRBJ1-1, with TRBD1 matching over 8 bases. Germline V CDR1 and CDR2: MNHNS, SASEGT. This CDR3 is built from 13 residues. J was trimmed by 4 bases and V by 8 bases; bases with no gene match: 6.

V is TRBV4-1 and J is TRBJ2-7; a possible D gene is TRBD1 (6 bases). This CDR3 has 14 residues. Germline V gene lookup returns CDR1 MGHRA and CDR2 YSYEKL. The V gene lost 2 bases and the J gene lost 2 bases, with 10 bases spanning the gap. CDR3 residues: CASSQSRDTYEQYF. CDR3 coding DNA: TGCGCCAGCAGCCAAAGCAGGGACACCTACGAGCAGTACTTC.

The chain carries TRBV9 and TRBJ1-2, with a tentative D call TRBD1 (5 bases). Trimming removed 7 bases from V and 4 bases from J, with 14 bases in between. From germline, CDR1 is SGDLS and CDR2 YYNGEE. The CDR3 is made up of 13 amino acids. This chain's CDR3 is CASVGEASYGYTF. In DNA form, the CDR3 reads TGTGCCAGCGTAGGGGAGGCTAGCTATGGCTACACCTTC.

The genes are TRBV6-1 and TRBJ2-6; 8 nucleotides agree with TRBD2. CDR3 size: 17 residues. CDR1 is MNHNS, CDR2 SASEGT, per germline. Trimming cost V 3 bases and J 4 bases; bases outside gene matches: 8. The CDR3: CASSEGVAGSGANVLTF. The CDR3 region has the DNA TGTGCCAGCAGTGAGGGGGTAGCGGGATCAGGGGCCAACGTCCTGACTTTC.

The table lists this clone with a count of one. This chain links TRBV6-5 with TRBJ2-7; D call uncertain. The germline V gene encodes CDR1 MNHEY and CDR2 SVGAGI. The CDR3 runs 11 residues. With 4 bases removed from V and 3 bases from J, the gap between germline ends came to 4 bases. CDR3 DNA sequence: TGTGCCAGCAGTTTTTACTACGAGCAGTACTTC. Residues: CASSFYYEQYF.

CDR3 amino acids: CASSSVAAFEQYF. The CDR3 nucleotides are TGTGCCAGCAGTTCAGTAGCGGCCTTCGAGCAGTACTTC. This sequence joins TRBV6-1 and TRBJ2-7; possibly TRBD2 for D (6 bases). Trimming pared 5 bases from V and 6 bases from J, leaving 14 bases between. Germline V gene sequence: CDR1 MNHNS, CDR2 SASEGT. CDR3 size: 13 residues.

The chain combines TRBV7-2 with TRBJ2-7; TRBD2 matches 7 bases. Germline CDR1 and CDR2: SGHTA and FQGNSA. The CDR3 has 16 amino acids. The junction had 12 bases not matched to a gene; V was cut back by 5 bases and J by 2 bases. CDR3 DNA sequence: TGTGCCAGCAGCCAATTAGGGCTAGCGGCTACCTACGAGCAGTACTTC. Protein product: CASSQLGLAATYEQYF.

This chain links TRBV15 with TRBJ2-5; 10 positions agree with TRBD2. V was pared by 4 bases and J by 5 bases, with 10 bases of the junction left unmatched. The germline gives CDR1 LNHNV, CDR2 YYDKDF (reference sequence). The CDR3 sequence is 16 residues long. CDR3 DNA: TGTGCCACCAGCAAGTTCCAAGTGACTAGCGGGGAGACCCAGTACTTC. Its translation: CATSKFQVTSGETQYF.

The table lists this clone with a count of one. V usage is TRBV9 and J usage is TRBJ1-6; no reliable D call. This CDR3 comprises 17 residues. Germline values: CDR1 SGDLS, CDR2 YYNGEE. V gave up 4 bases and J gave up 6 bases, with 20 bases separating them. The DNA of the CDR3 is TGTGCCAGCAGCCCACCCCCCGCCGACGGACTTAATTCACCCCTCCACTTT. Translation gives CASSPPPADGLNSPLHF.

This clone was seen only a few times. J is TRBJ2-1 and V is TRBV27; 10 bases fit TRBD1. Germline V gene sequence: CDR1 MNHEY, CDR2 SMNVEV (reference sequence). V dropped 7 bases and J dropped 9; count of bases not matched to a gene: 6. CDR3 length equals 13 residues. The CDR3 region is CASIPGQGSEQFF. DNA for the CDR3: TGTGCCAGCATTCCGGGACAGGGGTCTGAGCAGTTCTTC.

The gene calls are TRBV7-2 and TRBJ1-2, with 8 bases matching TRBD1. With V trimmed by 5 bases and J by 4 bases, 9 bases remained unmatched. The CDR3 has 15 residues. Germline V gene data show CDR1 as SGHTA and CDR2 as FQGNSA. In DNA form, the CDR3 reads TGTGCCAGCAGCCCCGTGACAGGGGCTCCCTATGGCTACACCTTC. Protein: CASSPVTGAPYGYTF.

V and J are TRBV6-5 and TRBJ2-4; D ambiguous. The CDR3 length is 15 residues. Germline CDR1 is MNHEY and CDR2 is SVGAGI. V was clipped by 4 bases and J by 3 bases, with 13 bases between them. CDR3 amino acids: CASSSTEWNKNIQYF. As DNA, the CDR3 is TGTGCCAGCAGTTCGACGGAGTGGAACAAAAACATTCAGTACTTC.

This clone showed up just once. V is TRBV7-2 and J is TRBJ1-5; D possibly corresponds to TRBD1 (6 bases). Germline V gene sequence: CDR1 SGHTA, CDR2 FQGNSA. V was shortened by 3 bases and J by 5 bases, with 14 bases between the two germline ends. This CDR3 contains 15 residues. CDR3 DNA sequence: TGTGCCAGCAGCTTCCGGACAGCCCCGGATCAGCCCCAGCATTTT. Protein: CASSFRTAPDQPQHF.

This chain joins TRBV27 and TRBJ2-1; 9 bases map to TRBD1. The germline V gene encodes CDR1 MNHEY and CDR2 SMNVEV (reference sequence). The CDR3 loop spans 14 amino acids. The V segment lost 10 bases and the J segment 4 bases; nucleotides outside the gene matches: 8. The CDR3 DNA reads TGTGCCATAAGTCCGGGACAGGGATACAATGAGCAGTTCTTC. Translated, it gives CAISPGQGYNEQFF.